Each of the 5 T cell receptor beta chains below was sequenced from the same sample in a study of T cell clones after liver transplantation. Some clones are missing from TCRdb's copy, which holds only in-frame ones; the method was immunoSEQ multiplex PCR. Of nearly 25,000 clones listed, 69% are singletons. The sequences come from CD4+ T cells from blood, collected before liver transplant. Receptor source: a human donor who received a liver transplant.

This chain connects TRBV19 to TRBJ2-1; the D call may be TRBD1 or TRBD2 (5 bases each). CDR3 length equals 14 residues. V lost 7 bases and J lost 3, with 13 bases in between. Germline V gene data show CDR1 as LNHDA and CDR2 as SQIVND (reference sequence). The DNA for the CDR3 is TGTGCCAGTACTCCCGGGACCCGCTACAATGAGCAGTTCTTC. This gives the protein CASTPGTRYNEQFF.

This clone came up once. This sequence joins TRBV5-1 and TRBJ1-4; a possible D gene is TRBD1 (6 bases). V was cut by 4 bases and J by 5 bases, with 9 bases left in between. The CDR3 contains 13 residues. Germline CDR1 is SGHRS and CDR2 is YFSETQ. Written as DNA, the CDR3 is TGCGCCAGCAGCGATGGACAGAATGAAAAACTGTTTTTT. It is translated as CASSDGQNEKLFF.

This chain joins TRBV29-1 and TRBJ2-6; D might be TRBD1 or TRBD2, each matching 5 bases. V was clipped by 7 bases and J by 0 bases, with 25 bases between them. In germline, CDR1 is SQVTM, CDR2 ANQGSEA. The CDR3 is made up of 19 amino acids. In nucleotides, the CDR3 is TGCAGCGAGATCGACATTTGGGACCCTCGTAGCTCTGGGGCCAACGTCCTGACTTTC. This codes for CSEIDIWDPRSSGANVLTF.

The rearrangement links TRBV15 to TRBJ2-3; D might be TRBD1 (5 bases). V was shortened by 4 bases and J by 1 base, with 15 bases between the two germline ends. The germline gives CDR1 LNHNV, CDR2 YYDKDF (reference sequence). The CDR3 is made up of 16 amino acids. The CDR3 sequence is CATSTAFGAGTDTQYF. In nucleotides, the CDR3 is TGTGCCACCAGCACAGCCTTTGGGGCCGGCACAGATACGCAGTATTTT.

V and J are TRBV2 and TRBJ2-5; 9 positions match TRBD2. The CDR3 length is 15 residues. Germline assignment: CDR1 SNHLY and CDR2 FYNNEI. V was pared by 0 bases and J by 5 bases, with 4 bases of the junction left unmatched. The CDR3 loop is CASSEARGGFETQYF. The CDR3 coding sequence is TGTGCCAGCAGTGAAGCGCGGGGGGGCTTTGAGACCCAGTACTTC.